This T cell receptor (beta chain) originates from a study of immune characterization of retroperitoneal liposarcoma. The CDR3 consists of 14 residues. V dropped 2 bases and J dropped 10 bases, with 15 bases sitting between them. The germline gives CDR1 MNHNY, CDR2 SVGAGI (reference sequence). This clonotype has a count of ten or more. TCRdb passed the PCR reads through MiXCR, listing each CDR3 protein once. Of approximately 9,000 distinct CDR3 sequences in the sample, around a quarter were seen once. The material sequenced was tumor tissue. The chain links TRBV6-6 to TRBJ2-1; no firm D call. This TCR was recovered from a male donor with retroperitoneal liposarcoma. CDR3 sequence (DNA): TGTGCCAGCAGTTACATGGTGGGGTCCTACGAGCAGTTCTTC. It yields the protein CASSYMVGSYEQFF.